These 15 T cell receptor beta chains share one sample of origin, sequenced in a study of blood T cell repertoires in COVID-19. Some clones are missing from TCRdb's copy, which holds only in-frame ones; the method was immunoSEQ multiplex PCR. The data hold 85,000 to 100,000 clones, with roughly 84% observed a single time. Sequencing was performed on peripheral blood. All receptors come from a woman aged 55-70 years with acute or convalescent COVID-19.

This chain links TRBV11-2 with TRBJ1-5; the D gene is possibly TRBD1 (6 bases). Per the germline V gene, CDR1 is SGHAT and CDR2 is FQNNGV. The V and J ends lost 6 bases and 1 base respectively, with 13 bases between them. This CDR3 contains 15 residues. As DNA, the CDR3 is TGTGCCAGCAGAGCACAGGGAAAAAGCAATCAGCCCCAGCATTTT. This translates into CASRAQGKSNQPQHF.

This clone was picked up one time. The CDR3 reads CASSLELSRSYEAFF. The CDR3 DNA is TGTGCCAGCAGCTTAGAGTTATCGCGTTCTTATGAAGCTTTCTTT. The V and J genes are TRBV7-2 and TRBJ1-1; unclear D gene. This CDR3 has 15 amino acids. V lost 1 base, J lost 7 bases, and 16 bases lay in between. CDR1 is SGHTA and CDR2 is FQGNSA in the germline V gene.

The rearrangement links TRBV5-8 to TRBJ1-2; the match to TRBD1 covers 7 bases. The germline CDR1 and CDR2 sequences are SGHTS and YDEGEE. The CDR3 runs to 14 residues. V lost 2 bases, J lost 4 bases, and 5 bases stayed unmatched. CDR3 DNA: TGTGCCAGCAGCTTCGGACAGGAGGGCTATGGCTACACCTTC. Translated, it gives CASSFGQEGYGYTF.

This clone has only a few counts. The chain combines TRBV20-1 with TRBJ2-2; 7 nucleotides line up with TRBD1. The germline V gene has CDR1 DFQATT and CDR2 SNEGSKA (reference sequence). Trimming at V came to 3 bases and at J to 4 bases, leaving 5 bases not matched to a gene. The CDR3 totals 14 residues. In DNA, the CDR3 is TGCAGTGCTAGTACAGGGGCCATCACCGGGGAGCTGTTTTTT. Encoded protein: CSASTGAITGELFF.

This clone has just a few counts. The CDR3 loop is CASSFTSHETQYF. For the CDR3, the DNA is TGCGCCAGCAGCTTTACTAGCCATGAGACCCAGTACTTC. J is TRBJ2-5 and V is TRBV5-1, with a tentative D call TRBD2 (6 bases). V was clipped by 2 bases and J by 5 bases, with 10 bases between them. In germline, CDR1 is SGHRS, CDR2 YFSETQ. This CDR3 contains 13 residues.

This clone has ten or more counts. This chain connects TRBV10-3 to TRBJ1-5, with 7 bases fitting TRBD1. CDR1 is ENHRY, CDR2 SYGVKD, per germline. This CDR3 is 18 amino acids long. V was pared by 6 bases and J by 2 bases, with 16 bases of the junction left unmatched. CDR3 nucleotides: TGTGCCATCAGCGGAAACAGGGGTAAGATCGATGGCAATCAGCCCCAGCATTTT. Its protein product is CAISGNRGKIDGNQPQHF.

The chain links TRBV5-6 to TRBJ2-7; 10 positions match TRBD1. CDR1 SGHDT and CDR2 YYEEEE come from the germline V gene. This CDR3 is built from 15 residues. The trim removed 3 bases at V and 6 bases at J, leaving 9 bases unmatched. Written as DNA, the CDR3 is TGTGCCAGCAGCTCGACAGGGGGCGCTTCGGTCGAGCAGTACTTC. It codes for CASSSTGGASVEQYF. The entire variable domain, with the rest obtained from reference TRBV5-6 and TRBJ2-7, is as follows: DAGVTQSPTHLIKTRGQQVTLRCSPKSGHDTVSWYQQALGQGPQFIFQYYEEEERQRGNFPDRFSGHQFPNYSSELNVNALLLGDSALYLCASSSTGGASVEQYFGPGTRLTVT.

This chain uses TRBV4-1 with TRBJ1-1; 11 nucleotides align to TRBD1. V lost 1 base to trimming and J lost 4 bases; unmatched junction nucleotides: 5. Germline-derived CDR1 and CDR2 are MGHRA and YSYEKL. The CDR3 extends over 16 amino acids. The CDR3 DNA sequence: TGCGCCAGCAGCCAAGGCCCCGGGACAGGGGGCACTGAAGCTTTCTTT. It encodes CASSQGPGTGGTEAFF.

The rearrangement joins TRBV5-6 to TRBJ1-2; maybe TRBD1 (5 bases). The germline V gene has CDR1 SGHDT and CDR2 YYEEEE. This CDR3 is built from 12 residues. V was pared by 0 bases and J by 12 bases, with 12 bases between. The CDR3 is CASSLEGLKDTF. The DNA of the CDR3 is TGTGCCAGCAGCTTGGAGGGACTAAAAGACACCTTC.

This clone was observed a handful of times. The chain couples TRBV9 to TRBJ1-5; possibly TRBD1 for D (6 bases). The germline V gene has CDR1 SGDLS and CDR2 YYNGEE. The CDR3 is 14 residues long. V was shortened by 4 bases and J by 2 bases, with 10 bases between the two germline ends. The CDR3 loop is CASSRGQGNQPQHF. The CDR3 bases are TGTGCCAGCAGCCGGGGACAAGGCAATCAGCCCCAGCATTTT. Combining the CDR3 with reference TRBV9 and TRBJ1-5 gives the whole variable domain DSGVTQTPKHLITATGQRVTLRCSPRSGDLSVYWYQQSLDQGLQFLIQYYNGEERAKGNILERFSAQQFPDLHSELNLSSLELGDSALYFCASSRGQGNQPQHFGDGTRLSIL.

The chain combines TRBV2 with TRBJ1-5, with D possibly being TRBD1 (5 bases). Trimming removed 4 bases from V and 9 bases from J, with 19 bases in between. Germline lookup yields CDR1 SNHLY and CDR2 FYNNEI. The CDR3 consists of 15 residues. Here the CDR3 reads CASSGWGRTGGPQHF. In DNA form, the CDR3 reads TGTGCCAGCAGTGGATGGGGACGAACGGGGGGGCCCCAGCATTTT. Looking up the rest from reference TRBV2 and TRBJ1-5 gives the full variable domain: EPEVTQTPSHQVTQMGQEVILRCVPISNHLYFYWYRQILGQKVEFLVSFYNNEISEKSEIFDDQFSVERPDGSNFTLKIRSTKLEDSAMYFCASSGWGRTGGPQHFGDGTRLSIL.

The table lists this clone with a few counts. The chain uses TRBV4-2 and TRBJ1-3; unclear D gene. The CDR3 has 16 residues. V was shortened by 7 bases and J by 0 bases, with 16 bases between the two germline ends. Germline assignment: CDR1 LGHNA and CDR2 YNFKEQ. The DNA for the CDR3 is TGTGCCAGCATCCTCTCGCCTTTGAGCTCTGGAAACACCATATATTTT. Protein product: CASILSPLSSGNTIYF.

This clone came up once. V usage is TRBV7-3 and J usage is TRBJ2-3; the match to TRBD2 covers 10 bases. The germline gives CDR1 SGHTA, CDR2 FQGTGA. V was clipped by 1 base and J by 0 bases; unmatched bases: 10. This CDR3 contains 19 residues. CDR3 DNA sequence: TGTGCCAGCAGCTTAAACCCTAGCGGGGGCCCCATTAGCACAGATACGCAGTATTTT. Translated, it gives CASSLNPSGGPISTDTQYF.

The chain is built from TRBV11-2 and TRBJ2-7; D call uncertain. Trimming pared 5 bases from V and 2 bases from J, leaving 4 bases between. This CDR3 is 11 amino acids long. The germline CDR1 and CDR2 sequences are SGHAT and FQNNGV. This chain's CDR3 is CASSPAYEQYF. For the CDR3, the DNA is TGTGCCAGCAGCCCGGCCTACGAGCAGTACTTC.

This chain links TRBV30 with TRBJ1-4, with TRBD1 identical over 10 bases. Germline assignment: CDR1 GTSNPN and CDR2 SVGIG (reference sequence). The CDR3 sequence is 16 residues long. The V segment lost 3 bases and the J segment 6 bases; nucleotides outside the gene matches: 10. CDR3 in DNA: TGTGCCTGGAGCGGGAAGTACGGGACAGGGGATGAAAAACTGTTTTTT. This sequence encodes CAWSGKYGTGDEKLFF.